This T cell receptor beta chain was found in a study of shared clonotypes between healthy human individuals. Study outcomes and limitations: Only blood was sampled, and tissue TCR repertoires likely differ from blood ones. The donor pool, a small one, limited the genetic and exposure-history diversity represented.

Notes on this clone: Antigen: not known.

The run depth of the assay was deep. Sequencing used immunoSEQ multiplex PCR; TCRdb keeps in-frame clones, though not all of them. The data show millions of clones, approximately 95% seen once. The CDR3 length is 18 residues. CDR1 is SGHAT and CDR2 is FQDESV in the germline V gene (reference sequence). With 3 bases clipped from V and 0 bases from J, the junction kept 4 bases outside the gene matches. The chain links TRBV11-1 to TRBJ2-6; 11 bases line up with TRBD1. The sequenced sample consisted of naive CD4+ T cells from PBMCs. The subset was: CD45RA+ positively selected. This clonotype was sampled from a young man in good health. Some clones in this sample may be carry-over from other donors' samples. The CDR3 DNA reads as TGTGCCAGCAGCTTCCGGACAGGGGGCGCCTCTGGGGCCAACGTCCTGACTTTC. Amino acid sequence: CASSFRTGGASGANVLTF.